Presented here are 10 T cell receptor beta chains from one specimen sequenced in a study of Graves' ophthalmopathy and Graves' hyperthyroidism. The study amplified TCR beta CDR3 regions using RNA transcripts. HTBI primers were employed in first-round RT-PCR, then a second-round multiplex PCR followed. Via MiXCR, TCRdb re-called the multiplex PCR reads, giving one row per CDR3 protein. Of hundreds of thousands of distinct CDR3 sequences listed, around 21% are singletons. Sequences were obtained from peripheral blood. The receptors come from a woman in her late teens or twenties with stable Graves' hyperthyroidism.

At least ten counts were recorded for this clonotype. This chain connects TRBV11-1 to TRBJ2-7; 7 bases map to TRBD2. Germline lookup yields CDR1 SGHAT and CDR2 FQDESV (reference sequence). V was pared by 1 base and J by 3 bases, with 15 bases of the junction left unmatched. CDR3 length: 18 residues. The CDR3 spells CASSLGGRAELLGYEQYF. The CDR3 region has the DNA TGTGCCAGCAGCTTAGGGGGGAGGGCAGAGCTGCTGGGCTACGAGCAGTACTTC. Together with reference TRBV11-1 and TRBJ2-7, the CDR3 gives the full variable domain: EAEVAQSPRYKITEKSQAVAFWCDPISGHATLYWYRQILGQGPELLVQFQDESVVDDSQLPKDRFSAERLKGVDSTLKIQPAELGDSAMYLCASSLGGRAELLGYEQYFGPGTRLTVT.

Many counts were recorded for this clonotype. In nucleotides, the CDR3 is TGTGCCAGCAGCTTAGAGAGGGCGATGAACACTGAAGCTTTCTTT. It encodes CASSLERAMNTEAFF. The J gene is TRBJ1-1, the V gene TRBV11-1; D remains unclear. CDR1 and CDR2 from the germline V gene are SGHAT and FQDESV (reference sequence). Trimming removed 1 base from V and 0 bases from J, with 9 bases in between. This CDR3 is built from 15 residues.

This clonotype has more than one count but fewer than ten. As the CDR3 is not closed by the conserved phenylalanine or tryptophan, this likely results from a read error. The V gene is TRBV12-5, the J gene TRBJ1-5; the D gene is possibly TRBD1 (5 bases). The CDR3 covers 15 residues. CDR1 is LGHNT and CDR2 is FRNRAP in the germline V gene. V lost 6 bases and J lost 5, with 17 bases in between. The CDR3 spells CASGPWGGGDQPQHL. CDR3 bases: TGTGCTAGTGGCCCCTGGGGGGGAGGGGATCAGCCCCAGCATCTT.

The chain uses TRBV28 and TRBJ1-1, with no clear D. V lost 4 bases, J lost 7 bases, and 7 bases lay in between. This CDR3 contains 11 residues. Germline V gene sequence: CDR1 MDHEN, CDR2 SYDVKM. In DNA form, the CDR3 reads TGTGCCAGCAGTTCAATAGTTGAAGCTTTCTTT. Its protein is CASSSIVEAFF.

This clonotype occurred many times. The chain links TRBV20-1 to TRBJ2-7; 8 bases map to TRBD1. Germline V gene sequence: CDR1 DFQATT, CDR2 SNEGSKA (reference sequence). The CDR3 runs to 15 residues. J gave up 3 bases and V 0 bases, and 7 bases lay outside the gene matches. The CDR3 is CSARERRDRIYEQYF. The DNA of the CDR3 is TGCAGTGCTAGAGAGAGACGGGACAGGATCTACGAGCAGTACTTC.

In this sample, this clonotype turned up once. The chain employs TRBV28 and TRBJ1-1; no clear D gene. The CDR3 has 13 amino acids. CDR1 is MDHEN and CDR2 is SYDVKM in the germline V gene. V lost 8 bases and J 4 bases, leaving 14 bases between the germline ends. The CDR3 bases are TGTGCCAGCGCTTTAAACCCAGCCACTGAAGCTTTCTTT. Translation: CASALNPATEAFF.

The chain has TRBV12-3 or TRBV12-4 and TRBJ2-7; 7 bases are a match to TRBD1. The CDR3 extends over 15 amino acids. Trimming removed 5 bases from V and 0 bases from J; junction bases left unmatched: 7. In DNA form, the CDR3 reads TGTGCCAGCAGTGCCCGACAGGGCCTCTCCTACGAGCAGTACTTC. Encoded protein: CASSARQGLSYEQYF.

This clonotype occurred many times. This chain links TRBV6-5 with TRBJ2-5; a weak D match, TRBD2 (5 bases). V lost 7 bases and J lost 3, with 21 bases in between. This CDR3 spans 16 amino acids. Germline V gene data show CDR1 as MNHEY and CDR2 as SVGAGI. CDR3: CASTERQSSGKETQYF. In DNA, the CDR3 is TGTGCCAGCACCGAGCGGCAATCCTCTGGGAAAGAGACCCAGTACTTC.

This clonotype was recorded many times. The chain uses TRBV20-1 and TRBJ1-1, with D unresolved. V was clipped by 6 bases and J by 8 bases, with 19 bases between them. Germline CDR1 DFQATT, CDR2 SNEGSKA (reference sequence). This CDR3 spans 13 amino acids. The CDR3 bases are TGCAGTGCCCCCTTGACACCCTCCAACGAAGCTTTCTTT. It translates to CSAPLTPSNEAFF.

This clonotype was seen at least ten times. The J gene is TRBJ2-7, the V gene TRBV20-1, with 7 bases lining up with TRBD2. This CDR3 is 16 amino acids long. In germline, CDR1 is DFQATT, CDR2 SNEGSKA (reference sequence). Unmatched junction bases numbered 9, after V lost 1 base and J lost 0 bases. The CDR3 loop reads CSARGRVQRDSYEQYF. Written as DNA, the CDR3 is TGCAGTGCTAGAGGAAGGGTCCAGCGGGACTCCTACGAGCAGTACTTC.